This is a list of T cell receptor beta chains from one sample in a study of CD8 T cells in Susac syndrome. TCRdb reanalysed the immunoSEQ multiplex PCR reads using MiXCR and keeps one entry per CDR3 protein. Here the sample spans approximately 110,000 distinct CDR3 sequences, more than 90% being singletons. The sequencing sample was made of CD4+ T cells from PBMCs. These TCRs come from a human donor in good health. Each CDR3 is given with its conserved first and last residue. Fields, in order: J gene, V gene, D gene, CDR3 DNA, CDR3 protein. A D gene is named only where the DNA matches it firmly.

TRBJ2-2 | TRBV12-3/TRBV12-4 | - | TGTGCCAGCAGTTCCCAGGTTCCCGGGGAGCTGTTTTTT | CASSSQVPGELFF
TRBJ2-1 | TRBV27 | TRBD2 | TGTGCCAGCAGTCGGACTAGCGGGATGAATGAGCAGTTCTTC | CASSRTSGMNEQFF
TRBJ1-4 | TRBV20-1 | - | TGCAGTGCTACAGGGACTGTTGATGAAAAACTGTTTTTT | CSATGTVDEKLFF
TRBJ1-3 | TRBV6-5 | - | TGTGCCAGCAGTTACTCAGGCAACTCTGGAAACACCATATATTTT | CASSYSGNSGNTIYF
TRBJ2-1 | TRBV7-2 | - | TGTGCCAGCAGCGCTATCTTGGGCTTCAATGAGCAGTTCTTC | CASSAILGFNEQFF
TRBJ2-5 | TRBV19 | - | TGTGCCAGTAGTATAAGTCTGACCGAGACCCAGTACTTC | CASSISLTETQYF
TRBJ2-5 | TRBV20-1 | - | TGCAGTGCTGACGCCGTGGGGGTACGAGAGACCCAGTACTTC | CSADAVGVRETQYF
TRBJ2-5 | TRBV7-2 | - | TGTGCCAGCAGTAGGGGAGCACAAGAGACCCAGTACTTC | CASSRGAQETQYF
TRBJ2-1 | TRBV19 | - | TGTGCCAGTAGCCCCTACGGACTTAGCCCCTACAATGAGCAGTTCTTC | CASSPYGLSPYNEQFF
TRBJ1-3 | TRBV30 | TRBD1 | TGTGCCTGGAGTCTAACGAACAGGGGTTACACCATATATTTT | CAWSLTNRGYTIYF